The present T cell receptor (beta chain) was sequenced within a study of T cell responses to AZD1222 COVID-19 vaccine. Remarks on this clone: The antigen is unknown.

General study results and limits: The donor group comprised mostly white British people and more females; the analysis possibly underestimated clonal diversity.

This CDR3 is 15 amino acids long. The data were produced by immunoSEQ multiplex PCR, yet TCRdb's version contains in-frame clones alone and is incomplete. In the table there are about 86,000 clones, more than 70% of which are singletons. The sequences come from peripheral blood, collected 28 days after the second AZD1222 dose. The rearrangement joins TRBV21-1 to TRBJ2-7; no DNA check was done on the table's D call, TRBD1. TRBV21-1 is assigned pseudogene status. The origin of this receptor is an adult who received the AZD1222 COVID-19 vaccine. CDR3 in DNA: TGTGCCAGCAGCAAAGAGGATCACAGGGGTAGCGAGCAGTACGTC. Protein product: CASSKEDHRGSEQYV.